This TCR beta chain was found in a study of shared clonotypes between healthy human individuals. Per the germline V gene, CDR1 is MNHEY and CDR2 is SVGAGI. This CDR3 has 15 residues. After removal of 5 bases from V and 2 bases from J, the junction contained 5 bases not matched to a gene. Here immunoSEQ multiplex PCR was the method, and the copy in TCRdb shows in-frame clones only, minus some. Here the sample spans 850,000 to 1,200,000 clones, about three quarters being singletons. Input material: memory CD4+ T cells sorted from blood. Subset indicated: CD45RA-negative fraction. V is TRBV6-5 and J is TRBJ2-2, with 7 bases lining up with TRBD1. The TCR was taken from a man aged 18-30 years in good health. CDR3 protein: CASSPGTVNTGELFF. The CDR3 region has the DNA TGTGCCAGCAGTCCCGGGACAGTAAACACCGGGGAGCTGTTTTTT.